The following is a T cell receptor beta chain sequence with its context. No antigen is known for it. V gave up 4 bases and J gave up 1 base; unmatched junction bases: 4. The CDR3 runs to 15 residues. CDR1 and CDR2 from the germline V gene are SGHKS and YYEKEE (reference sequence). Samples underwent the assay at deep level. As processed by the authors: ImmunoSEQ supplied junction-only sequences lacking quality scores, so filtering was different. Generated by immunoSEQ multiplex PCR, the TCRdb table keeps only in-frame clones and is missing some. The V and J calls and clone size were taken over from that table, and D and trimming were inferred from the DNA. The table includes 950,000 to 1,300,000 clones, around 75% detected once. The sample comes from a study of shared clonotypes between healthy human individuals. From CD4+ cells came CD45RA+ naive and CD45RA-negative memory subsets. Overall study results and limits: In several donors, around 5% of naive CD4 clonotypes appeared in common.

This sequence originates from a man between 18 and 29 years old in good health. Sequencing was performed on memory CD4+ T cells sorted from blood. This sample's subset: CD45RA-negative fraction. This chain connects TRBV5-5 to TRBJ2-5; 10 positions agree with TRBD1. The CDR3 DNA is TGTGCCAGCAGCCGACGGACAGGGGGCCAAGAGACCCAGTACTTC. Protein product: CASSRRTGGQETQYF.